The next 24 T cell receptor beta chains were all read from a single sample in a study of vaccination effects on CD4 cells after COVID-19. The method was immunoSEQ multiplex PCR; TCRdb's version includes in-frame clones alone and lacks a portion of them. The data show 50,000 to 75,000 clones, 70% to 80% seen once. The culture ran for 10 days, and then CD4+ T cells were isolated. These receptors have no identified antigens. Here the sequenced sample was CD4+ T cells from PBMCs cultured without peptide, taken before COVID-19 vaccination. The receptors originated from a human donor who received a COVID-19 vaccine.

The chain carries TRBV7-2 and TRBJ1-1, with TRBD1 as a possible D gene (5 bases). The CDR3 contains 13 residues. The V gene's germline CDR1 is SGHTA and CDR2 FQGNSA. The ends were cut back, 4 bases at V and 1 base at J, with 7 bases in the middle. CDR3 DNA sequence: TGTGCCAGCAGCTCAGACAGGAACACTGAAGCTTTCTTT. Residues: CASSSDRNTEAFF.

This sequence joins TRBV30 and TRBJ1-5; 7 positions match TRBD1. The V gene end was trimmed by 1 base and the J gene end by 3 bases; junction bases not matched to a gene: 3. CDR1 and CDR2 from the germline V gene are GTSNPN and SVGIG (reference sequence). The CDR3 is made up of 14 amino acids. The CDR3 region is CAWSETGNNQPQHF. Written as DNA, the CDR3 is TGTGCCTGGAGTGAGACAGGGAACAATCAGCCCCAGCATTTT.

This rearrangement joins TRBV6-5 to TRBJ2-5, with D possibly being TRBD1 (6 bases). The germline CDR1 and CDR2 sequences are MNHEY and SVGAGI. The CDR3 is 14 residues long. V was clipped by 5 bases and J by 7 bases, with 17 bases between them. The DNA for the CDR3 is TGTGCCAGCAGTCGCATACAGGGCTTCGGGACCCAGTACTTC. Translating gives CASSRIQGFGTQYF.

The genes are TRBV6-6 and TRBJ2-7; 7 positions agree with TRBD1. CDR1 and CDR2 from the germline V gene are MNHNY and SVGAGI (reference sequence). The CDR3 spans 14 residues. Losses at the gene ends were 2 bases for V and 1 base for J; bases not matched to a gene: 2. The CDR3 sequence is CASSYGGQSYEQYV. The CDR3 nucleotides read TGTGCCAGCAGTTACGGGGGACAGTCCTACGAGCAGTACGTC.

CDR3 sequence (DNA): TGCGCCAGCAGCTTCTTACAGGGGGCACGGGAAACTGAAGCTTTCTTT. Its translation is CASSFLQGARETEAFF. The rearrangement links TRBV5-1 to TRBJ1-1, with 9 bases aligning to TRBD1. With 2 bases clipped from V and 5 bases from J, the junction kept 10 bases outside the gene matches. Germline lookup yields CDR1 SGHRS and CDR2 YFSETQ. This CDR3 has 16 amino acids. Variable domain in full (rest from reference TRBV5-1 and TRBJ1-1): KAGVTQTPRYLIKTRGQQVTLSCSPISGHRSVSWYQQTPGQGLQFLFEYFSETQRNKGNFPGRFSGRQFSNSRSEMNVSTLELGDSALYLCASSFLQGARETEAFFGQGTRLTVV.

This chain connects TRBV7-2 to TRBJ2-7; D not resolved. This CDR3 spans 13 amino acids. The germline V and J ends were trimmed by 4 bases and 0 bases, with 7 bases remaining between them. CDR1 is SGHTA, CDR2 FQGNSA, per germline. The CDR3: CASSSLPSYEQYV. The CDR3 nucleotides are TGTGCCAGCAGCTCCCTCCCCTCCTACGAGCAGTACGTC.

The chain carries TRBV30 and TRBJ1-4, with D possibly TRBD1 on 6 matching bases. Trimming cost V 8 bases and J 3 bases, with 16 bases left between them. CDR1 and CDR2 from the germline V gene are GTSNPN and SVGIG (reference sequence). The CDR3 totals 14 residues. The CDR3 loop is CATSGVQPNEKLFF. The DNA for the CDR3 is TGTGCCACCTCAGGGGTACAGCCTAATGAAAAACTGTTTTTT.

This chain links TRBV28 with TRBJ2-7; D gene unclear. Germline CDR1 MDHEN, CDR2 SYDVKM. Trimming cost V 4 bases and J 2 bases, with 9 bases left between them. This CDR3 contains 13 residues. Written as DNA, the CDR3 is TGTGCCAGCAGTTATACCAATGCCTACGAGCAGTACGTC. Translated, it gives CASSYTNAYEQYV.

This chain connects TRBV7-3 to TRBJ2-5; TRBD2 might be the D (6 bases). Trimming removed 0 bases at V and 5 bases at J, with 13 bases between. The CDR3 spans 15 residues. CDR1 is SGHTA, CDR2 FQGTGA, per germline. The CDR3 region has the DNA TGTGCCAGCAGCTTAACCCCGCAGAGCGGGGAGACCCAGTACTTC. Its protein is CASSLTPQSGETQYF.

The rearrangement uses TRBV20-1 and TRBJ2-7; no definite D call. The CDR3 extends over 13 amino acids. Per the germline V gene, CDR1 is DFQATT and CDR2 is SNEGSKA (reference sequence). V lost 3 bases to trimming and J lost 2 bases, with 11 bases between them. This CDR3 is CSASTLTPYEQYV. The CDR3 region has the DNA TGCAGTGCTAGTACCCTTACCCCCTACGAGCAGTACGTC.

The chain joins TRBV5-4 to TRBJ1-6; 8 bases align to TRBD1. The germline V gene encodes CDR1 SGHNT and CDR2 YYREEE (reference sequence). Trimming removed 4 bases from V and 9 bases from J; junction bases left unmatched: 9. This CDR3 has 15 residues. CDR3: CASSQMDREFSPLHF. For the CDR3, the DNA is TGTGCCAGCAGCCAAATGGACAGGGAATTTTCACCCCTCCACTTT.

The chain uses TRBV27 and TRBJ2-1, with 10 bases matching TRBD1. Germline V gene lookup returns CDR1 MNHEY and CDR2 SMNVEV (reference sequence). This CDR3 comprises 15 residues. V was pared by 5 bases and J by 6 bases, with 7 bases of the junction left unmatched. DNA of the CDR3: TGTGCCAGCAGTCGGGACAGGGGTCTAACCAATGAGCAGTTCTTC. Protein product: CASSRDRGLTNEQFF.

The CDR3 DNA reads as TGTGCCAGCTCACCAGTGGGACCGTCTGGAAACACCATATATTTT. Amino acid sequence: CASSPVGPSGNTIYF. The genes are TRBV18 and TRBJ1-3; the D gene is possibly TRBD1 (5 bases). Germline assignment: CDR1 KGHSH and CDR2 LQKENI. With 2 bases removed from V and 1 base from J, the gap between germline ends came to 9 bases. This CDR3 comprises 15 residues.

This rearrangement joins TRBV5-1 to TRBJ2-3; a weak D match, TRBD2 (5 bases). This CDR3 has 14 amino acids. CDR1 and CDR2 (germline): SGHRS, YFSETQ. V lost 4 bases and J lost 6, with 15 bases in between. This chain's CDR3 is CASSPAPGGDTQYF. The CDR3 DNA is TGCGCCAGCAGCCCGGCCCCCGGCGGGGATACGCAGTATTTT.

J is TRBJ1-2 and V is TRBV19, with D hard to call. The CDR3 runs 17 residues. Germline CDR1 is LNHDA and CDR2 is SQIVND (reference sequence). The germline V and J ends were trimmed by 7 bases and 6 bases, with 27 bases remaining between them. DNA for the CDR3: TGTGCCAGTACTCCAAGATTAAAAGGGCCCCCGGGGAATGGCTACACCTTC. Translation: CASTPRLKGPPGNGYTF.

The V gene is TRBV5-8, the J gene TRBJ1-1; a possible D gene is TRBD1 (5 bases). Germline loops: CDR1 SGHTS, CDR2 YDEGEE. V was clipped by 7 bases and J by 0 bases, with 16 bases between them. The CDR3 consists of 15 residues. The CDR3 reads CASPGVGGMNTEAFF. In DNA form, the CDR3 reads TGTGCCAGCCCGGGTGTGGGGGGGATGAACACTGAAGCTTTCTTT.

The chain has TRBV28 and TRBJ2-4, with 11 bases lining up with TRBD1. Losses at the gene ends were 3 bases for V and 4 bases for J; bases not matched to a gene: 5. From germline, CDR1 is MDHEN and CDR2 SYDVKM. This CDR3 comprises 16 residues. The CDR3 DNA reads TGTGCCAGCAGTTTTTCCGGGACAGGGGGAAAAAACATTCAGTACTTC. Translating it yields CASSFSGTGGKNIQYF.

V gene TRBV7-9 combines with J gene TRBJ2-7; D possibly corresponds to TRBD2 (6 bases). Germline-derived CDR1 and CDR2 are SEHNR and FQNEAQ (reference sequence). The V end lost 0 bases, the J end lost 6 bases, and 12 bases lay between the germline ends. The CDR3 has 14 residues. For the CDR3, the DNA is TGTGCCAGCAGCTTAGCCTCAGTCGGGGGCGAGCAGTACGTC. Protein: CASSLASVGGEQYV.

This clone turned up a few times. CDR3 sequence reads: CASSDRGLPGDEQFF. CDR3 DNA sequence: TGTGCCAGCAGTGACAGGGGGCTCCCTGGCGATGAGCAGTTCTTC. The chain has TRBV2 and TRBJ2-1; 8 bases map to TRBD1. Germline V gene data show CDR1 as SNHLY and CDR2 as FYNNEI. The length of the CDR3 is 15 residues. The V gene end was trimmed by 3 bases and the J gene end by 8 bases; junction bases not matched to a gene: 9.

The V call is TRBV7-2, the J call TRBJ2-3, with D perhaps matching TRBD2 (5 bases). Trimming stripped 3 bases from V and 2 bases from J, with 9 bases between. Germline V gene data show CDR1 as SGHTA and CDR2 as FQGNSA. The CDR3 has 14 residues. The CDR3 nucleotides read TGTGCCAGCAGCTTTCAGCGGACCACAGATACGCAGTATTTT. Encoded protein: CASSFQRTTDTQYF.

The chain uses TRBV10-3 and TRBJ2-1; possible D gene TRBD1, 6 bases. CDR3 length: 17 residues. Deletions cut 5 bases from V and 0 bases from J, with 17 bases between. Germline CDR1 is ENHRY and CDR2 is SYGVKD. The CDR3 sequence is CAISPSTPGASYNEQFF. CDR3 DNA: TGTGCCATCAGTCCCAGTACCCCAGGGGCCTCCTACAATGAGCAGTTCTTC.

The chain links TRBV5-1 to TRBJ2-3; D gene uncertain. This CDR3 comprises 15 residues. Trimming removed 0 bases from V and 2 bases from J, with 10 bases in between. Germline loops: CDR1 SGHRS, CDR2 YFSETQ. CDR3 protein: CASSLGVPATDTQYF. CDR3 bases: TGCGCCAGCAGCTTGGGGGTGCCGGCCACAGATACGCAGTATTTT. Together with reference TRBV5-1 and TRBJ2-3, the CDR3 gives the full variable domain: KAGVTQTPRYLIKTRGQQVTLSCSPISGHRSVSWYQQTPGQGLQFLFEYFSETQRNKGNFPGRFSGRQFSNSRSEMNVSTLELGDSALYLCASSLGVPATDTQYFGPGTRLTVL.

CDR3 coding DNA: TGTGCCAGCAGTGAAAAGGGACAGCTTACTAACTATGGCTACACCTTC. It is translated as CASSEKGQLTNYGYTF. The chain couples TRBV6-4 to TRBJ1-2; TRBD1 matches 7 bases. The CDR3 is made up of 16 amino acids. Germline-derived CDR1 and CDR2 are MRHNA and SNTAGT. V shed 3 bases and J 0 bases; nucleotides not matched to a gene: 7.

CDR3 sequence: CATTQGSGELFF. In DNA, the CDR3 is TGTGCCACCACCCAGGGGTCCGGGGAGCTGTTTTTT. This chain connects TRBV24-1 to TRBJ2-2, with a possible D match to TRBD1 (6 bases). The CDR3 totals 12 residues. Germline V lookup: CDR1 KGHDR, CDR2 SFDVKD. Trimming shortened V by 8 bases and J by 6 bases, and 9 bases separated the two germline ends.